This T cell receptor beta chain was sequenced in a study of CD8+CD57+ T cells in acquired aplastic anemia. Study summary: Across the sorted CD4+ and CD8+ cells, DNA amounts averaged 3.2 ug. The average read count for CD4+ cells in healthy donors was roughly 10 million. Study findings and constraints: With respect to CD8+ Simpson's diversity, patients and controls did not differ significantly. Around 29 shared CD8+ CDR3s appeared highly expressed within patients' immunodominant clones.

Researchers used genomic DNA as the template to profile TCR beta VDJ and CDR3. TCRdb used MiXCR to reprocess the reads, holding one entry per CDR3 protein. The table has 150,000 to 200,000 distinct CDR3 sequences, roughly 47% seen once; the top ten hold around 0.96%. Per the germline V gene, CDR1 is DFQATT and CDR2 is SNEGSKA (reference sequence). V gave up 3 bases and J gave up 2 bases, with 10 bases separating them. This CDR3 region has 14 residues. Comments on this clonotype: Antigen: not known.

The sequence was collected from a human donor in good health. The sample consisted of sorted CD4+, CD8+, or CD8+CD57+ T cells (not recorded which) from PBMCs. The chain employs TRBV20-1 and TRBJ2-2; D is unclear. CDR3 DNA: TGCAGTGCTAGGCCCAGGATAAACACCGGGGAGCTGTTTTTT. It is translated as CSARPRINTGELFF.